This T cell receptor (beta chain) was sequenced for a study of cytomegalovirus exposure and HLA in healthy donors (dated by TCRdb to the late 2010s). Turning to the overall study: According to an earlier analysis of around 600 of the donors, some 180 million T cells yielded 95 million to 140 million unique TCR beta sequences and around 300 Gb of sequence data. The study aimed to test whether signatures of past pathogen exposure could be identified by cataloging public T cell receptors. Typing coverage varied by locus: roughly 629-640 donors for A, B, C, DRB1 and DQB1; approximately 500 for DQA1; more than 600 for DPA1; roughly 470 for DPB1. On average, 235,054 unique TCR beta nucleotide sequences were sequenced per donor among fewer than 500 genotyped donors of the cohort, with 15% to 20% of those sequences being non-productive. About 280 gigabases of sequencing data and approximately 85 million unique TCR sequences were included in an early release covering several hundred HLA-typed donors. HLA typing included class I and class II loci at four-digit resolution. The study profiled the T cell repertoires of around 700 subjects by immunosequencing and related them to cytomegalovirus serostatus. About five DR-DQ haplotypes were handled as single units for association and clustering because linkage in the cohort was strong. The genetic ancestry cluster associated with self-reported Caucasian donors included 81% of the roughly 400 genotyped donors. In a later analysis, previously published TCR beta repertoires from hundreds of donors were re-analyzed and high-resolution HLA genotyping was added so that TCR occurrence patterns could be studied. A separate validation cohort of more than 100 different subjects was used in addition to the roughly 620-subject first cohort. In the later analysis, no new phenotypic data were used to find candidate immune exposures; instead, reliance was placed on TCR beta sequences and their occurrence across donors. Every repertoire in the discovery cohort had been generated on one and the same sequencing platform. To decide whether each TCR beta V gene segment behaved as functional or pseudogenic, an earlier analysis of approximately 600 of the donors relied on high-throughput TCR beta sequencing. High-throughput TCR immunosequencing, statistical association of individual TCRs with disease status, and machine learning were combined to predict cytomegalovirus infection status. A later genetic analysis took genome-wide SNP genotypes for 398 of the 666 donors and used that subset as a discovery cohort. Donor age, sex, ethnicity and CMV serostatus were compiled alongside the repertoire data.

A remark on this clone: Its antigen specificity is not known. One end of the junction varies from germline; a read error may be responsible.

There are 13 amino acids in the CDR3, from cysteine to phenylalanine inclusive. Only the CDR3 part of the read is kept: 39 bases, read in frame from the first base. The germline V gene sets CDR1 to SGHDN and CDR2 to FVKESK. In total, approximately 690 healthy bone marrow donors made up the cohort. At the time of sampling, all cohort members were nominally healthy, though unrecorded immune exposures were likely present. The donor tested CMV seropositive, placing the donor among the 289 seropositive members of the cohort. Each donor provided a peripheral blood sample, and peripheral blood mononuclear cells were used for TCR beta sequencing. The Qiagen DNeasy Blood Extraction Kit was used to extract genomic DNA from the blood cell samples. General study outcomes and caveats: In an earlier analysis of about 540 of the donors, most TCR beta V segments were observed in productive rearrangements about 90% or about 30% of the time, broadly matching IMGT annotations. Three of the identified cytomegalovirus-associated TCR beta chains were confirmed in vitro to be specific for cytomegalovirus antigens. The study gave a list of roughly 150 TCR beta chains associated with cytomegalovirus. In a later analysis, about 16,000 TCR beta sequences were associated with specific HLA alleles at a false discovery rate of 0.05. Only TCR beta chains were sequenced in this cohort, and the absence of alpha or paired-chain data limited detectable features. Because counts were too low, some 17 rarely observed V segments, including chromosome 9 orphons, were left out of the earlier analysis of some 640 of the donors. A later genetic analysis associated a missense DCLRE1C variant with V-gene and J-gene trimming of TCR beta chains, and an independent cohort replicated the association. According to the authors, the approach could potentially be generalized to other disease states and immunological phenotypes. A further reported finding was that TCR beta sequences accurately predicted the HLA-A and HLA-B alleles for most subjects in the first cohort. The classifier was reported to diagnose cytomegalovirus status with high specificity and sensitivity in both the original cohort and the validation cohort. CMV serostatus was the only immune exposure information available for the cohort. According to a later analysis, parvovirus B19, influenza, CMV and Epstein-Barr virus appeared linked to several top co-occurrence clusters. Linkage disequilibrium might explain the correlated functional status among segregating V segments, but an unknown experimental factor could not be ruled out. A later analysis found that TCR association rates varied across HLA loci, with DRB1 alleles showing the most associated TCRs and HLA-C alleles the fewest. Because HLA typing was missing for some donors at each locus, association tests included only the typed subset. Presence/absence analyses assumed roughly uniform sequencing depth across donors, an assumption that may not hold. Most TCR sequences were seen in very few donors, while some public TCRs were found in many individuals. Strong co-occurrence of HLA alleles, especially DR and DQ, made assigning TCR associations to individual alleles difficult. In a later analysis, HLA-associated TCR beta chains were found to be more clonally expanded and to have lower generation probabilities than equally common non-associated chains. The sequencing pipeline was judged likely to have produced a cluster of highly shared sequence variants as a technical artifact. Some IMGT-functional V segments, including TRBV6-2 and TRBV6-3, could not be told apart with the 87-base-pair reads, so those segments were excluded. In a later analysis, most CMV-associated TCR beta chains were found to appear HLA-restricted, with HLA associations seemingly driven largely by CMV exposure. According to a later genetic analysis, donors in an Asian-associated ancestry cluster had fewer N-insertions in productive TCRs than the approximately 630-donor mean.

To prepare the library, the immunoSEQ multiplex PCR assay was applied. A mixture of 60 forward primers for TCR Vbeta segments and 13 reverse primers for TCR Jbeta segments was used in the multiplex PCR. The CDR3 region of rearranged TCR beta genes was amplified from genomic DNA by a multiplex PCR assay. The amplified TCR beta libraries were sequenced on the Illumina HiSeq System as 87-base-pair reads. In the original analysis: A later analysis counted about 80 million unique TCR beta chains across the 640 or so repertoires, and roughly 10 million of these chains were shared by at least two donors. A nearest-neighbor algorithm error-corrected the raw reads and collapsed the reads into unique sequences, merging closely related sequences to remove PCR and sequencing errors. Alignment of CDR3 sequences to IMGT reference sequences was used to assign V, D and J gene segments. For a sequence to be retained, a match of at least six nucleotides was required to both a V gene segment and a J gene segment. Rearrangements were classified as productive when the CDR3 lacked stop codons and remained in frame with V and J, and all other rearrangements were classified as non-productive. CDR3 was defined by IMGT convention, running from the second conserved V-encoded cysteine to the conserved J-encoded phenylalanine. The earlier analysis of about 610 of the donors excluded sequences that lacked an unambiguous match to a single V gene segment. In an earlier analysis of some 590 of the donors, V segments were called functional above 56.7% productive rearrangements and were called segregating when the between-donor standard deviation exceeded 5%. A statistical classification framework was built for diagnosing cytomegalovirus status from the catalog of TCR beta chain sequences. V and J gene assignment, in a later analysis, came from comparing TCR nucleotide sequences with IMGT/GENE-DB human TR gene sequences. Using the TCRdist pipeline, a later analysis assigned CDR3 sequences along with most-parsimonious VDJ recombination scenarios. In a later analysis, every TCR beta chain was defined by the combination of its CDR3 amino acid sequence and its V-gene family, and reads without a unique V-gene family were dropped. In a later analysis, around 650 highly shared, low-generation-probability nucleotide sequences were removed to address suspected cross-contamination and a sequencing artifact. In a later analysis, a clonal expansion index was calculated for each public chain from normalized within-repertoire ranks of inferred template counts. In a later analysis, generation probabilities were computed with a VDJ recombination model fitted to out-of-frame rearrangements, and the resulting probabilities were checked against IGoR. In a later analysis, TCR-TCR, TCR-HLA and TCR-CMV co-occurrence was scored with hypergeometric tests, and a repertoire-size bias correction was applied to TCR pairs. False discovery rates were estimated in a later analysis by permuting HLA or CMV assignments 20 times. In a later analysis, co-occurring TCRs were grouped using DBSCAN, with TCRdist sequence similarity added in when clustering inside HLA-allele-positive subsets. Repertoires with fewer than 30,000 or more than 120,000 public chains were left out of co-occurrence clustering, as were about five repertoires with anomalous nucleotide sharing. Held by TCRdb, this immuneACCESS table contains in-frame sequences only and omits some clones. Under half of the omission traces to an unresolved V gene where checked; the cause of the rest is unknown. V, J and clone size reflect that table, while D and trimming were determined from the DNA. The sample table records roughly 150,000 clones; approximately 86% of these occur just once. The ten biggest clones cover approximately 6.3% of the sample.

Sequenced sample: PBMCs. The source of this sequence is a woman in her 50s in good health and CMV-seropositive. The sequence joins TRBV14 to TRBJ1-1; TRBD1 is a possible D gene, resting on 6 matching bases. The CDR3 region has the sequence CASSQSRGGQAFF. The DNA sequence follows: TGTGCCAGTAGCCAATCCCGGGGGGGGCAAGCTTTCTTT.